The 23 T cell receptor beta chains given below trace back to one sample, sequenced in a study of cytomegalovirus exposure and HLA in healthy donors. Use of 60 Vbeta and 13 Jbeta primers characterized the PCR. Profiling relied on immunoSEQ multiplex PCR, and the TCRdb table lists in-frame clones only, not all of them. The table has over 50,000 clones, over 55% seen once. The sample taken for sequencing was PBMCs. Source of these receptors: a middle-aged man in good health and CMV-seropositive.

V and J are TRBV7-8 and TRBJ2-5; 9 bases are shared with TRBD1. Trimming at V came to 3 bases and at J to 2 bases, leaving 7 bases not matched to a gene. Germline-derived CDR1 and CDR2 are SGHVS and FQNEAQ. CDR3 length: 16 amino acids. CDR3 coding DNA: TGTGCCAGCAGCTTCACCGGGACAGGGAGGCAAGAGACCCAGTACTTC. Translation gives CASSFTGTGRQETQYF. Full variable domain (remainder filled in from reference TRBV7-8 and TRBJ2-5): GAGVSQSPRYKVAKRGQDVALRCDPISGHVSLFWYQQALGQGPEFLTYFQNEAQLDKSGLPSDRFFAERPEGSVSTLKIQRTQQEDSAVYLCASSFTGTGRQETQYFGPGTRLLVL.

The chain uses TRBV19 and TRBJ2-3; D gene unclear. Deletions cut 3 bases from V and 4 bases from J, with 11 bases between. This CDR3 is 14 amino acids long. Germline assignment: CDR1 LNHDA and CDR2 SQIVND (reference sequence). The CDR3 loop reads CASSITYPPDTQYF. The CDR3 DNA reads TGTGCCAGTAGTATTACCTACCCCCCAGATACGCAGTATTTT.

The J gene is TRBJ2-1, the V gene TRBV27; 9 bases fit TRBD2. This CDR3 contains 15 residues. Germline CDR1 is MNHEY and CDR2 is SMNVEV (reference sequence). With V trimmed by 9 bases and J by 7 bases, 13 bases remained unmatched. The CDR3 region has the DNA TGTGCCAGTGCGGAGGCAGGGCGGGGGGGAAATGAGCAGTTCTTC. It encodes CASAEAGRGGNEQFF.

CDR3 sequence reads: CASSVAGGAGGYTF. Written as DNA, the CDR3 is TGTGCCAGCAGCGTAGCGGGGGGGGCCGGCGGCTACACCTTC. The chain couples TRBV9 to TRBJ1-2, with D perhaps matching TRBD1 (6 bases). The CDR3 spans 14 residues. Trimming removed 0 bases at V and 8 bases at J, with 14 bases between. Germline CDR1 reads SGDLS; CDR2 reads YYNGEE.

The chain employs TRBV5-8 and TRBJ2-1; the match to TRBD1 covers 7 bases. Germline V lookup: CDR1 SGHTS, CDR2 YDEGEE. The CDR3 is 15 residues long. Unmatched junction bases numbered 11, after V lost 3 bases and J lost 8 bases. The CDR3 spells CASSSGQSNRDEQFF. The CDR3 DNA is TGTGCCAGCAGCTCGGGACAGAGTAATAGGGATGAGCAGTTCTTC.

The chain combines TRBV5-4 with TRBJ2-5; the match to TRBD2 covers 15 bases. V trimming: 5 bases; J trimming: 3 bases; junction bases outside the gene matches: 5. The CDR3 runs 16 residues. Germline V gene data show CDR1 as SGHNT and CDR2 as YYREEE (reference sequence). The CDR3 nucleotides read TGTGCCAGCAGGCCCGGGACTAGCGGGGGGAAAGAGACCCAGTACTTC. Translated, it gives CASRPGTSGGKETQYF.

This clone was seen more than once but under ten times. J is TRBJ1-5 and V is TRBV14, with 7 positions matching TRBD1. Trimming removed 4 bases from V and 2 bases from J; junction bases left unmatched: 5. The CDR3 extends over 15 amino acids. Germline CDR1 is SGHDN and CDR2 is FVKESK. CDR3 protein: CASSLIDRGNQPQHF. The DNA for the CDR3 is TGTGCCAGCAGCCTCATAGACAGGGGCAATCAGCCCCAGCATTTT.

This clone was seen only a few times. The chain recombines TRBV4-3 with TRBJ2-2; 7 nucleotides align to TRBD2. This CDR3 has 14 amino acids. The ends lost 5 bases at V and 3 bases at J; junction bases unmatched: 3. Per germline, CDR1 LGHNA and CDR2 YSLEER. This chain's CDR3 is CASSSSGDTGELFF. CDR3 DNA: TGCGCCAGCAGCTCTAGCGGAGACACCGGGGAGCTGTTTTTT.

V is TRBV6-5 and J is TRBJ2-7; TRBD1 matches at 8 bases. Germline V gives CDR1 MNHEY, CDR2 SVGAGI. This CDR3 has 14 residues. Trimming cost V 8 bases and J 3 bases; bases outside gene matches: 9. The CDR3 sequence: CASADDRGLYEQYF. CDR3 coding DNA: TGTGCCAGCGCAGACGACAGGGGCCTCTACGAGCAGTACTTC.

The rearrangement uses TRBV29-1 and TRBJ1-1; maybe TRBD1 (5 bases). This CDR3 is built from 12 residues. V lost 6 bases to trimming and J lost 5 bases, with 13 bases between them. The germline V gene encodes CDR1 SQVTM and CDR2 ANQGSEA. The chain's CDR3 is CSVDMGGTEAFF. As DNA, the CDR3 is TGCAGCGTGGACATGGGTGGGACTGAAGCTTTCTTT. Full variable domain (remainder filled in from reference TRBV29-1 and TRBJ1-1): SAVISQKPSRDICQRGTSLTIQCQVDSQVTMMFWYRQQPGQSLTLIATANQGSEATYESGFVIDKFPISRPNLTFSTLTVSNMSPEDSSIYLCSVDMGGTEAFFGQGTRLTVV.

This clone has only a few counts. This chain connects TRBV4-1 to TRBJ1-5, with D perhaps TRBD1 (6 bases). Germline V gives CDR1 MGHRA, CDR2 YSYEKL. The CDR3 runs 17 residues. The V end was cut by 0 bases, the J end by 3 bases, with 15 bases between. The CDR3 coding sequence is TGCGCCAGCAGCCAAGATGTTTACAGGGAACCCAATCAGCCCCAGCATTTT. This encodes CASSQDVYREPNQPQHF.

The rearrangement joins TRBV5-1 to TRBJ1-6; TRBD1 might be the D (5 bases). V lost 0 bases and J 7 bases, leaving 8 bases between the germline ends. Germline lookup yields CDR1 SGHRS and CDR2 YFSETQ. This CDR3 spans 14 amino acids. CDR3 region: CASSLEGRNSPLHF. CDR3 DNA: TGCGCCAGCAGCTTGGAGGGGAGGAATTCACCCCTCCACTTT.

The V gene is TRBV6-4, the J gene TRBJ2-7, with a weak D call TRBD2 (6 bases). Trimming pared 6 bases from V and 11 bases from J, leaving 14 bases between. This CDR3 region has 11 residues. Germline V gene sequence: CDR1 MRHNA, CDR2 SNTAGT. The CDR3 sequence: CASSSPGVKYF. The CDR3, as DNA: TGTGCCAGCAGCTCCCCGGGAGTAAAGTACTTC.

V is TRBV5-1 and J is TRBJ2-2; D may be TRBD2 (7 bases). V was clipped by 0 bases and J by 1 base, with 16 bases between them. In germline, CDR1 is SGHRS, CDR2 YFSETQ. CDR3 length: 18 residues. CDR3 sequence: CASSLGFGGALNTGELFF. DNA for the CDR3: TGCGCCAGCAGCTTGGGGTTTGGGGGGGCCCTGAACACCGGGGAGCTGTTTTTT.

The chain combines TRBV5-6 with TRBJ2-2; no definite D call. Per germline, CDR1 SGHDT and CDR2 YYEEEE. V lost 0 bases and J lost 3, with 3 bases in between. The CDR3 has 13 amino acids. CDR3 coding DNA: TGTGCCAGCAGCTTGGCGGACACCGGGGAGCTGTTTTTT. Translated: CASSLADTGELFF. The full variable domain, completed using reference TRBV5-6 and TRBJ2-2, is DAGVTQSPTHLIKTRGQQVTLRCSPKSGHDTVSWYQQALGQGPQFIFQYYEEEERQRGNFPDRFSGHQFPNYSSELNVNALLLGDSALYLCASSLADTGELFFGEGSRLTVL.

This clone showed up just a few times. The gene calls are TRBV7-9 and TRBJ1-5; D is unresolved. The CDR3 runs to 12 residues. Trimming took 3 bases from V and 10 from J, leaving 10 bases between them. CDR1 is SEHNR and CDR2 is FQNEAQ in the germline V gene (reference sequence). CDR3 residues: CASSLGSQPQHF. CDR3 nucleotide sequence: TGTGCCAGCAGCTTGGGCAGCCAACCCCAGCATTTT.

The CDR3 DNA follows: TGTGCCAGCAGCCCCCAGGTAGGTTCGAGTACTGAAGCTTTCTTT. Its translation is CASSPQVGSSTEAFF. The V call is TRBV11-1, the J call TRBJ1-1; no clear D gene. This CDR3 is built from 15 residues. Germline V gene lookup returns CDR1 SGHAT and CDR2 FQDESV (reference sequence). V lost 5 bases to trimming and J lost 5 bases, with 18 bases between them.

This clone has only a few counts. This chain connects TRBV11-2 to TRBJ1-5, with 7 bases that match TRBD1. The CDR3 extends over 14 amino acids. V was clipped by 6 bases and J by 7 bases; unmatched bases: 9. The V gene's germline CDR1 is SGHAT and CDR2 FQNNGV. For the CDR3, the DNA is TGTGCCAGCAGTGAGGGGGCTAGTGGACAGCCCCAGCATTTT. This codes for CASSEGASGQPQHF.

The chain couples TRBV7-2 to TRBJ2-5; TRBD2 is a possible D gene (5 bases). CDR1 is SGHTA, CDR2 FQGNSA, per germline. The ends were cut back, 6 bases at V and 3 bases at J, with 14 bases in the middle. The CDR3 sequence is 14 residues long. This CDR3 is CASSSGLVKETQYF. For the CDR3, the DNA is TGTGCCAGCAGTTCAGGACTGGTAAAAGAGACCCAGTACTTC. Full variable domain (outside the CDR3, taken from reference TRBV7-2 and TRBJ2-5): GAGVSQSPSNKVTEKGKDVELRCDPISGHTALYWYRQSLGQGLEFLIYFQGNSAPDKSGLPSDRFSAERTGGSVSTLTIQRTQQEDSAVYLCASSSGLVKETQYFGPGTRLLVL.

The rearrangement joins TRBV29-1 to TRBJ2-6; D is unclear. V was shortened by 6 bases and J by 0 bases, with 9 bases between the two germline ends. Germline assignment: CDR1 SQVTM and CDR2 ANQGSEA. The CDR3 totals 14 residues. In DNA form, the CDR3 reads TGCAGCGTCCTACCTGCCTCTGGGGCCAACGTCCTGACTTTC. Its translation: CSVLPASGANVLTF.

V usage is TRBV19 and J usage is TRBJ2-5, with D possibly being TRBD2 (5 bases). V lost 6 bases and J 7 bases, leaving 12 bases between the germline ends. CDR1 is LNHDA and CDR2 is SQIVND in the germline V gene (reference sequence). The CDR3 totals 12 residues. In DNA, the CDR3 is TGTGCCAGTAGCCTCGGAGAGGGGACCCAGTACTTC. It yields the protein CASSLGEGTQYF.

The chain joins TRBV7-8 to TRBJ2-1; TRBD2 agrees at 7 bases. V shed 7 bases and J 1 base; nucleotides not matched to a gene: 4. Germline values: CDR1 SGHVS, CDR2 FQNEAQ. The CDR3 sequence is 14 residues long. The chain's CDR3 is CASTGTMSYNEQFF. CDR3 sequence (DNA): TGTGCCAGCACCGGGACTATGTCCTACAATGAGCAGTTCTTC.

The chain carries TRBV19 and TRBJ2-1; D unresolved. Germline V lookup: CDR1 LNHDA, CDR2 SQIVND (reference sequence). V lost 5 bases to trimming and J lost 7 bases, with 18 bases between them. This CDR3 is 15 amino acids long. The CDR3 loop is CASSPSAVRTNEQFF. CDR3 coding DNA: TGTGCCAGTAGTCCATCCGCGGTCCGCACGAATGAGCAGTTCTTC.